The clone carrying this TCR beta chain was seen a few times. The CDR3 runs 15 residues. Germline assignment: CDR1 SNHLY and CDR2 FYNNEI. With 6 bases clipped from V and 7 bases from J, the junction kept 9 bases outside the gene matches. The sample's time point: patch test 3, about 24 weeks after DPC sensitization. The sample's treatment: therapeutic diphenylcyclopropenone sensitization with weekly scalp DPC. Phlebotomy was performed prior to application of every patch test. This sample was taken from a study of human T cells and chemical hapten exposure. Separate cDNA molecules received unique molecular identifiers, which the library attached to them. TCRdb independently ran MiXCR on the RACE reads; one entry per CDR3 protein. The repertoire consists of under 200,000 distinct CDR3 sequences, with around 30% occurring once and the leading ten covering under 2.5%.

This sequence was found in a woman under 30 with alopecia areata. Some clones in this sample may be carry-over from other donors' samples. The starting material was whole blood, obtained in connection with sensitization to the hapten diphenylcyclopropenone (DPC). V usage is TRBV2 and J usage is TRBJ2-1; 10 bases are shared with TRBD2. The CDR3 sequence is CASRSGLAPENEQFF. Here the CDR3 DNA reads TGTGCCAGCAGGTCGGGACTAGCGCCTGAGAATGAGCAGTTCTTC.